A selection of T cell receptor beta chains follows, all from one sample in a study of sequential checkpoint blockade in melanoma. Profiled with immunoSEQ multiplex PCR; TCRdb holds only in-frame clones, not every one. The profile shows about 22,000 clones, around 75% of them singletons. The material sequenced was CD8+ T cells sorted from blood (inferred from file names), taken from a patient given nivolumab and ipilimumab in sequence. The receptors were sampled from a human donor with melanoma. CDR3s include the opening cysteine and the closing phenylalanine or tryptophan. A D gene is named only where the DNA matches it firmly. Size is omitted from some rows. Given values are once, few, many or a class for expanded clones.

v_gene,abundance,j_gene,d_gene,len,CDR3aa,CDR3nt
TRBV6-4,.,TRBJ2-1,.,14,CASSGQSHYNEQFF,TGTGCCAGCAGTGGACAGAGTCACTACAATGAGCAGTTCTTC
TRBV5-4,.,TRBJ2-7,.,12,CASSLGGGEQYF,TGTGCCAGCAGCTTGGGTGGGGGGGAGCAGTACTTC
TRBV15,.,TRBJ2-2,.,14,CATSRRVNTGELFF,TGTGCCACCAGCAGGAGGGTCAACACCGGGGAGCTGTTTTTT
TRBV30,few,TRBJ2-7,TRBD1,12,CAWSVTGGEQYF,TGTGCCTGGAGTGTTACAGGGGGCGAGCAGTACTTC
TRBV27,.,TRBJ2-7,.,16,CASSLSPGVGTYEQYF,TGTGCCAGCAGTTTAAGCCCGGGAGTGGGAACCTACGAGCAGTACTTC
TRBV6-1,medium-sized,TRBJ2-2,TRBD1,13,CASRTGDTGELFF,TGTGCCAGCAGGACAGGGGACACCGGGGAGCTGTTTTTT
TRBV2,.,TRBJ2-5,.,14,CASWPQAPRETQYF,TGTGCCAGCTGGCCGCAGGCTCCCAGGGAGACCCAGTACTTC
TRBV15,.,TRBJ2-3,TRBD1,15,CATSGGQEHTDTQYF,TGTGCCACCAGCGGGGGACAGGAACACACAGATACGCAGTATTTT
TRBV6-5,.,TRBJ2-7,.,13,CASSYSTGYEQYF,TGTGCCAGCAGTTACTCGACAGGCTACGAGCAGTACTTC
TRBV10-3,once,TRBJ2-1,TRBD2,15,CAISEPGRDGNEQFF,TGTGCCATCAGTGAGCCCGGGAGGGACGGCAATGAGCAGTTCTTC
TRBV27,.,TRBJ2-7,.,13,CASALAAAYEQYF,TGTGCCAGCGCTTTAGCGGCGGCCTACGAGCAGTACTTC
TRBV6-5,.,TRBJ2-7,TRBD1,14,CASSYSEGAGEQYF,TGTGCCAGCAGTTACTCAGAGGGGGCGGGCGAGCAGTACTTC
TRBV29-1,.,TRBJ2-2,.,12,CSVVRVTGELFF,TGCAGCGTTGTCAGGGTGACCGGGGAGCTGTTTTTT
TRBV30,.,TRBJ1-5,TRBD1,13,CAWSTGARQPQHF,TGTGCCTGGAGTACAGGGGCACGACAGCCCCAGCATTTT
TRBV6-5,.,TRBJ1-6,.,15,CASSYSRGWGSPLHF,TGTGCCAGCAGTTACTCGAGGGGGTGGGGATCACCCCTCCACTTT
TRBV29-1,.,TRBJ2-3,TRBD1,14,CSAADRGLTDTQYF,TGCAGCGCCGCGGACAGGGGCCTCACAGATACGCAGTATTTT
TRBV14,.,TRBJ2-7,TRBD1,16,CASSQETGQGSYEQYF,TGTGCCAGCAGCCAGGAAACGGGACAGGGATCCTACGAGCAGTACTTC
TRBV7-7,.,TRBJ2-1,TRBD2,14,CASSLLLAGDEQFF,TGTGCTAGCAGCTTACTCCTAGCGGGAGATGAGCAGTTCTTC
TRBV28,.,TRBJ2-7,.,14,CASSLQGSSYEQYF,TGTGCCAGCAGTTTACAGGGGTCCTCCTACGAGCAGTACTTC
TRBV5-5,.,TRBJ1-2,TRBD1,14,CASSGGTANYGYTF,TGTGCCAGCAGCGGCGGGACAGCTAACTATGGCTACACCTTC
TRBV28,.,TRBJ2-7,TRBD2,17,CASSSFRLAGGGYEQYF,TGTGCCAGCAGCTCGTTCCGACTAGCGGGGGGAGGATACGAGCAGTACTTC
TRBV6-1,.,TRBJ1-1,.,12,CASRPVAVEAFF,TGTGCCAGCAGGCCCGTAGCGGTTGAAGCTTTCTTT
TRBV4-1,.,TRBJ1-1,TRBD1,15,CASSTHRGANTEAFF,TGCGCCAGCAGCACCCACAGGGGAGCGAACACTGAAGCTTTCTTT
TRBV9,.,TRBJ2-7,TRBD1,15,CASSVTPGQVYEQYF,TGTGCCAGCAGCGTAACACCCGGACAGGTCTACGAGCAGTACTTC
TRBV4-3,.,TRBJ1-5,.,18,CASSQLPHGGVGNQPQHF,TGCGCCAGCAGCCAGCTGCCCCACGGAGGGGTTGGCAATCAGCCCCAGCATTTT
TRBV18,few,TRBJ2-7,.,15,CASSPTEGAGYEQYF,TGTGCCAGCTCACCGACCGAAGGGGCAGGCTACGAGCAGTACTTC
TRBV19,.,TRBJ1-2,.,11,CASARDYGYTF,TGTGCCAGTGCCCGCGACTATGGCTACACCTTC
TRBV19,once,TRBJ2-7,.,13,CASSTGILYEQYF,TGTGCCAGTAGTACAGGGATTCTCTACGAGCAGTACTTC
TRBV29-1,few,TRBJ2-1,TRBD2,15,CSVEIAGFSYNEQFF,TGCAGCGTTGAGATAGCGGGGTTCTCCTACAATGAGCAGTTCTTC
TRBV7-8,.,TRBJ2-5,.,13,CASSLENRETQYF,TGTGCCAGCAGCCTCGAGAACAGAGAGACCCAGTACTTC
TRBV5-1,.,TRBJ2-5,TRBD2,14,CASSLRGGAWTQYF,TGCGCCAGCAGCCTGCGGGGGGGTGCCTGGACCCAGTACTTC
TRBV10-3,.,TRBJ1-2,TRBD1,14,CAISTTGGLEGYTF,TGTGCCATCAGCACGACAGGGGGGTTGGAGGGCTACACCTTC
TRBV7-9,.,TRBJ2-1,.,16,CASSLAVGAGYNEQFF,TGTGCCAGCAGCTTAGCCGTGGGCGCGGGATATAATGAGCAGTTCTTC
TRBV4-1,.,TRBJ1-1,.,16,CASSQKQGRLNTEAFF,TGCGCCAGCAGCCAAAAACAGGGACGGTTGAACACTGAAGCTTTCTTT
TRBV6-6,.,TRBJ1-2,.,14,CASSYSSGHYGYTF,TGTGCCAGCAGTTACTCTTCAGGGCACTATGGCTACACCTTC
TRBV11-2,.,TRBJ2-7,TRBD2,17,CASSSTPGLAGAYEQYF,TGTGCCAGCAGCTCTACCCCGGGACTAGCGGGAGCGTACGAGCAGTACTTC
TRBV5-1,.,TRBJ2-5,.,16,CASSPTGTPVSGTQYF,TGCGCCAGCAGCCCCACCGGGACTCCTGTGTCAGGGACCCAGTACTTC
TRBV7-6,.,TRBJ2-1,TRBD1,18,CASSFATGLALPNNEQFF,TGTGCCAGCAGCTTTGCGACAGGGCTGGCACTTCCTAACAATGAGCAGTTCTTC
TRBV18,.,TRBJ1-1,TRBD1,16,CASSPRTGRADTEAFF,TGTGCCAGCTCACCCCGGACAGGGAGAGCGGACACTGAAGCTTTCTTT
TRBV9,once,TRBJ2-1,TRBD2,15,CASSGGGRSYNEQFF,TGTGCCAGCAGCGGCGGCGGGAGATCCTACAATGAGCAGTTCTTC
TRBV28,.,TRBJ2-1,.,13,CASSFVDYNEQFF,TGTGCCAGCAGTTTTGTAGATTACAATGAGCAGTTCTTC
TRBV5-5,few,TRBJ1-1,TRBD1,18,CASSPNPGTGGLNTEAFF,TGTGCCAGCAGCCCAAACCCCGGGACAGGGGGTTTGAACACTGAAGCTTTCTTT
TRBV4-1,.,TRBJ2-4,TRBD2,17,CASSQGSGRVSKNIQYF,TGCGCCAGCAGCCAAGGGAGCGGGAGGGTATCCAAAAACATTCAGTACTTC